The 30 T cell receptor beta chains below all came from one sample that was sequenced in a study of cytomegalovirus exposure and HLA in healthy donors. Here immunoSEQ multiplex PCR was the method, and the copy in TCRdb shows in-frame clones only, minus some. The data show 160,000 or so clones, with 88% seen just once and almost 3% held by the top ten. Sequencing was carried out using PBMCs. These receptors originate from a man aged 18 to 30 in good health and CMV-seronegative.

The chain uses TRBV27 and TRBJ2-7, with D perhaps matching TRBD1 (6 bases). The CDR3 length is 13 residues. From germline, CDR1 is MNHEY and CDR2 SMNVEV (reference sequence). The ends were cut back, 5 bases at V and 3 bases at J, with 11 bases in the middle. CDR3: CASSPRGFYEQYV. CDR3 DNA sequence: TGTGCCAGCAGTCCCAGGGGCTTCTACGAGCAGTACGTC.

V is TRBV7-9 and J is TRBJ2-7, with 7 bases lining up with TRBD1. V dropped 6 bases and J dropped 3; count of bases not matched to a gene: 8. This CDR3 is 14 amino acids long. CDR1 SEHNR and CDR2 FQNEAQ come from the germline V gene (reference sequence). The CDR3 region is CASRPTGVNYEQYF. Written as DNA, the CDR3 is TGTGCCAGCAGACCAACAGGGGTCAACTACGAGCAGTACTTC. The variable domain in full, with the rest retrieved from reference TRBV7-9 and TRBJ2-7, is DTGVSQNPRHKITKRGQNVTFRCDPISEHNRLYWYRQTLGQGPEFLTYFQNEAQLEKSRLLSDRFSAERPKGSFSTLEIQRTEQGDSAMYLCASRPTGVNYEQYFGPGTRLTVT.

The chain carries TRBV10-1 and TRBJ2-7; 12 positions match TRBD2. CDR1 WNHNN and CDR2 SYGVQD come from the germline V gene (reference sequence). The CDR3 loop spans 15 amino acids. Germline trimming cut 4 bases from V and 3 bases from J; bases unmatched to any gene: 4. CDR3 sequence: CASSGGLAGYYEQYF. Written as DNA, the CDR3 is TGCGCCAGCAGTGGTGGACTAGCGGGATACTACGAGCAGTACTTC.

This clone occurred a few times. The V call is TRBV2, the J call TRBJ2-1; 8 nucleotides align to TRBD2. Losses at the gene ends were 4 bases for V and 0 bases for J; bases not matched to a gene: 11. Germline lookup yields CDR1 SNHLY and CDR2 FYNNEI. The CDR3 length is 18 residues. The CDR3 here is CASSVPREAISSYNEQFF. CDR3 sequence (DNA): TGTGCCAGCAGTGTCCCGCGGGAGGCGATTAGCTCCTACAATGAGCAGTTCTTC.

The chain's CDR3 is CASSVGGESTYEQYF. In nucleotides, the CDR3 is TGTGCCAGCAGTGTGGGGGGGGAATCTACCTACGAGCAGTACTTC. The chain combines TRBV6-1 with TRBJ2-7; 7 nucleotides align to TRBD2. CDR3 size: 15 residues. V was pared by 4 bases and J by 2 bases, with 8 bases of the junction left unmatched. Germline V gene lookup returns CDR1 MNHNS and CDR2 SASEGT.

This clone was counted between two and nine times. This chain connects TRBV6-5 to TRBJ2-7, with D tentatively TRBD1 (6 bases). This CDR3 comprises 15 residues. CDR1 is MNHEY and CDR2 is SVGAGI in the germline V gene. V was pared by 6 bases and J by 0 bases, with 15 bases between. The CDR3 bases are TGTGCCAGCAGGTACACAGGGCTAAGCTCCTACGAGCAGTACTTC. Protein product: CASRYTGLSSYEQYF.

This clone was counted between two and nine times. The gene calls are TRBV19 and TRBJ2-5, with D unclear. In germline, CDR1 is LNHDA, CDR2 SQIVND (reference sequence). The CDR3 loop spans 13 amino acids. V was pared by 8 bases and J by 5 bases, with 15 bases between. As DNA, the CDR3 is TGTGCCAGTCGCATCGTGAACGAGGAGACCCAGTACTTC. Encoded protein: CASRIVNEETQYF.

Details on this clone: Different DNA sequences within this sample yield the same CDR3. The DNA for the CDR3 is TGCAGTGCTAGAGATTCGTACGAGCAGTACTTC. Residues: CSARDSYEQYF. The chain carries TRBV20-1 and TRBJ2-7; D is unresolved. The V and J ends lost 0 bases and 4 bases respectively, with 4 bases between them. The CDR3 is 11 amino acids. Germline V gives CDR1 DFQATT, CDR2 SNEGSKA (reference sequence).

V is TRBV18 and J is TRBJ2-1; TRBD2 agrees at 14 bases. Germline V gives CDR1 KGHSH, CDR2 LQKENI. CDR3 length equals 16 residues. V lost 1 base and J lost 6; bases outside the gene matches: 2. The CDR3 bases are TGTGCCAGCTCACCACTAGGACTAGCGGGGGGCAATGAGCAGTTCTTC. This translates into CASSPLGLAGGNEQFF.

The chain uses TRBV5-1 and TRBJ1-2; D possibly corresponds to TRBD1 (5 bases). The ends were cut back, 2 bases at V and 3 bases at J, with 11 bases in the middle. The CDR3 extends over 14 amino acids. Germline CDR1 and CDR2: SGHRS and YFSETQ. In nucleotides, the CDR3 is TGCGCCAGCAGCTTAGCGACAGTAGACTATGGCTACACCTTC. It specifies CASSLATVDYGYTF.

V usage is TRBV29-1 and J usage is TRBJ1-1; D remains ambiguous. Germline-derived CDR1 and CDR2 are SQVTM and ANQGSEA. V dropped 3 bases and J dropped 8 bases, with 16 bases sitting between them. This CDR3 spans 13 amino acids. The DNA for the CDR3 is TGCAGCGTTGACAAGGACTTAACTATCGAAGCTTTCTTT. Its translation is CSVDKDLTIEAFF.

The gene calls are TRBV5-8 and TRBJ2-7; 10 nucleotides align to TRBD2. This CDR3 has 14 amino acids. The germline CDR1 and CDR2 sequences are SGHTS and YDEGEE. V was pared by 2 bases and J by 3 bases, with 2 bases of the junction left unmatched. The CDR3 loop reads CASSFLAGGYEQYF. The CDR3 DNA follows: TGTGCCAGCAGCTTCTTAGCGGGAGGCTACGAGCAGTACTTC.

This clone was seen only a few times. The same CDR3 arises from other DNA sequences in this sample as well. The chain combines TRBV7-2 with TRBJ1-5, with 9 bases fitting TRBD1. The germline V gene has CDR1 SGHTA and CDR2 FQGNSA. The CDR3 runs 13 residues. J lost 7 bases, V lost 5 bases, and 3 bases had no gene match. The CDR3 DNA sequence: TGTGCCAGCAGCCTACAGGGGGCACAGCCCCAGCATTTT. This encodes CASSLQGAQPQHF. Based on the CDR3 plus reference TRBV7-2 and TRBJ1-5, the full variable domain is GAGVSQSPSNKVTEKGKDVELRCDPISGHTALYWYRQSLGQGLEFLIYFQGNSAPDKSGLPSDRFSAERTGGSVSTLTIQRTQQEDSAVYLCASSLQGAQPQHFGDGTRLSIL.

The sample holds a few counts of this clone. V usage is TRBV6-1 and J usage is TRBJ2-3, with TRBD1 matching over 9 bases. Germline V gene sequence: CDR1 MNHNS, CDR2 SASEGT. V shed 6 bases, J shed 5 bases, and the junction held 9 bases outside the gene matches. There are 15 residues in the CDR3. For the CDR3, the DNA is TGTGCCAGCAGACTGGAGACAGGGGGAGGAGATACGCAGTATTTT. This translates into CASRLETGGGDTQYF.

V and J are TRBV29-1 and TRBJ1-2; no firm D call. CDR1 is SQVTM, CDR2 ANQGSEA, per germline. CDR3 size: 13 residues. Trimming cost V 1 base and J 3 bases, with 9 bases left between them. This CDR3 reads CSVEGTGYYGYTF. CDR3 bases: TGCAGCGTTGAAGGGACTGGATACTATGGCTACACCTTC.

V usage is TRBV4-2 and J usage is TRBJ1-2; D is possibly TRBD1 (6 bases). V dropped 0 bases and J dropped 3 bases, with 11 bases sitting between them. The germline gives CDR1 LGHNA, CDR2 YNFKEQ. The length of the CDR3 is 15 residues. CDR3: CASSQDEQGHYGYTF. Here the CDR3 DNA reads TGTGCCAGCAGCCAAGATGAACAGGGACACTATGGCTACACCTTC.

V is TRBV7-9 and J is TRBJ2-3, with 10 positions matching TRBD2. This CDR3 has 19 amino acids. The germline V gene has CDR1 SEHNR and CDR2 FQNEAQ (reference sequence). V shed 2 bases and J 1 base; nucleotides not matched to a gene: 12. The DNA of the CDR3 is TGTGCCAGCAGCTTATACGGAGCGGGGGGGCTTTTTCGCACAGATACGCAGTATTTT. Translated: CASSLYGAGGLFRTDTQYF.

The chain carries TRBV6-9 and TRBJ1-2; possibly TRBD1 for D (5 bases). The germline gives CDR1 MNHGY, CDR2 SVAAGI. The CDR3 extends over 14 amino acids. Trimming removed 5 bases from V and 0 bases from J, with 10 bases in between. The CDR3 DNA is TGTGCCAGCAGTCAGGGAAAAGCTAACTATGGCTACACCTTC. It codes for CASSQGKANYGYTF.

The chain recombines TRBV19 with TRBJ2-3; TRBD1 is a possible D gene (6 bases). The CDR3 sequence is 15 residues long. Per germline, CDR1 LNHDA and CDR2 SQIVND (reference sequence). The V and J ends lost 7 bases and 0 bases respectively, with 14 bases between them. CDR3: CASKGRTESTDTQYF. As DNA, the CDR3 is TGTGCCAGTAAGGGCCGGACAGAGAGCACAGATACGCAGTATTTT.

The J gene is TRBJ1-1, the V gene TRBV5-1; D is ambiguous. Germline V gives CDR1 SGHRS, CDR2 YFSETQ. With 0 bases removed from V and 2 bases from J, the gap between germline ends came to 11 bases. The CDR3 totals 15 residues. DNA of the CDR3: TGCGCCAGCAGCTTGGCCCTCGGGGTTAACACTGAAGCTTTCTTT. It codes for CASSLALGVNTEAFF.

This rearrangement joins TRBV11-2 to TRBJ2-3; D is undetermined. The germline V and J ends were trimmed by 1 base and 0 bases, with 8 bases remaining between them. The CDR3 runs 15 residues. Germline V lookup: CDR1 SGHAT, CDR2 FQNNGV. The CDR3 DNA follows: TGTGCCAGCAGCTTAGTTGAGGCTAGCACAGATACGCAGTATTTT. Protein: CASSLVEASTDTQYF.

The rearrangement joins TRBV10-2 to TRBJ2-5, with unresolved D. The V and J ends lost 0 bases and 4 bases respectively, with 12 bases between them. Germline assignment: CDR1 WSHSY and CDR2 SAAADI. The CDR3 is 15 amino acids. The CDR3 protein is CASSESTAAGETQYF. The CDR3 DNA sequence: TGCGCCAGCAGTGAGTCGACTGCGGCTGGAGAGACCCAGTACTTC.

This rearrangement joins TRBV6-6 to TRBJ2-1, with D perhaps TRBD2 (6 bases). Per the germline V gene, CDR1 is MNHNY and CDR2 is SVGAGI (reference sequence). Trimming stripped 2 bases from V and 9 bases from J, with 14 bases between. This CDR3 spans 14 amino acids. The CDR3 loop reads CASSYIQGGVEQFF. CDR3 DNA sequence: TGTGCCAGCAGTTACATTCAGGGCGGGGTTGAGCAGTTCTTC.

This sequence joins TRBV7-2 and TRBJ2-1; 8 bases map to TRBD2. With V trimmed by 1 base and J by 8 bases, 7 bases remained unmatched. Germline V gene sequence: CDR1 SGHTA, CDR2 FQGNSA. This CDR3 contains 15 residues. The CDR3 protein is CASSLGAGAPYEQFF. DNA for the CDR3: TGTGCCAGCAGCTTAGGAGCGGGAGCTCCGTATGAGCAGTTCTTC.

V usage is TRBV27 and J usage is TRBJ2-7, with D possibly being TRBD2 (6 bases). CDR3 size: 12 residues. Germline V lookup: CDR1 MNHEY, CDR2 SMNVEV (reference sequence). Trimming took off 6 bases at V and 3 bases at J, with 9 bases between the two ends. The CDR3 DNA reads as TGTGCCAGCAGAAGCGGGTACTACGAGCAGTACTTC. Translation: CASRSGYYEQYF.

The V and J genes are TRBV6-6 and TRBJ1-2; D is unresolved. The V gene lost 7 bases and the J gene lost 7 bases, with 19 bases spanning the gap. Germline CDR1 reads MNHNY; CDR2 reads SVGAGI (reference sequence). The CDR3 runs to 14 residues. This CDR3 is CASTSGSATIGYTF. The CDR3 DNA follows: TGTGCCAGCACGTCCGGGTCCGCCACCATTGGCTACACCTTC.

A note on this clone: Relative to the germline gene, one junction end is altered; a read error may explain this. The chain employs TRBV23-1 and TRBJ2-1; 8 nucleotides agree with TRBD1. TRBV23-1 is noted as an ORF with a role that remains uncertain. The CDR3 contains 17 residues. The CDR3 nucleotides read TGCGCCAGCAGTCAGTCTTTTAAGGGCAGGGGGCTAACTATCGGGGTCTTC. Translated, it gives CASSQSFKGRGLTIGVF.

V gene TRBV28 combines with J gene TRBJ2-6; a possible D gene is TRBD1 (6 bases). Germline CDR1 and CDR2: MDHEN and SYDVKM. The germline V and J ends were trimmed by 5 bases and 0 bases, with 14 bases remaining between them. The CDR3 loop spans 17 amino acids. CDR3 nucleotide sequence: TGTGCCAGCAGTCCGCAGGGGCCAATCTCTGGGGCCAACGTCCTGACTTTC. This gives the protein CASSPQGPISGANVLTF. Full variable domain (rest looked up from reference TRBV28 and TRBJ2-6): DVKVTQSSRYLVKRTGEKVFLECVQDMDHENMFWYRQDPGLGLRLIYFSYDVKMKEKGDIPEGYSVSREKKERFSLILESASTNQTSMYLCASSPQGPISGANVLTFGAGSRLTVL.

This chain links TRBV10-2 with TRBJ1-2; D is unclear. Germline V CDR1 and CDR2: WSHSY, SAAADI. The CDR3 is made up of 12 amino acids. Trimming left V 4 bases short and J 8 bases short, with 11 bases between. The CDR3 sequence: CASSVSREGYTF. CDR3 in DNA: TGCGCCAGCAGTGTCAGCCGGGAAGGCTACACCTTC.

This clone was observed once. The CDR3 coding sequence is TGTGCCAGCAGCCAGCTAGGGGGACAGAATTACGAGCAGTACTTC. Its translation: CASSQLGGQNYEQYF. The chain couples TRBV5-5 to TRBJ2-7, with 7 bases identical to TRBD1. The CDR3 has 15 residues. Germline V gives CDR1 SGHKS, CDR2 YYEKEE (reference sequence). With 4 bases clipped from V and 4 bases from J, the junction kept 11 bases outside the gene matches.